This T cell receptor beta chain was captured by sequencing in a study of T-cell reconstitution after alpha-beta-depleted transplantation in children (TCRdb year 2016). With regard to the full study: T-cell immune reconstitution after TCRalphabeta/CD19-depleted allogeneic hematopoietic cell transplantation in children was quantitatively tracked in the study by means of TCR repertoire profiling. On the study overall, not on this receptor specifically: The apparently early recovery of alphabetaT-cell counts about two months after transplant reportedly depended on only several hundred rapidly expanded clones that came from non-depleted graft cells. Over subsequent months, a decline in hyperexpanded clone frequencies was noted, and after one year, T-cell counts and TCRbeta diversity were mostly ascribed to newly produced T cells. The high TCRbeta diversity at day 60 in some patients was ascribed to recipient T cells and intrathymic progenitors that had survived conditioning.

Germline trimming amounts to 0 bases on V and 4 bases on J, with 10 as the count of junction bases outside the gene matches. As encoded in the germline V gene, CDR1 is SGDLS while CDR2 is YYNGEE. The CDR3 runs 17 amino acids, cysteine and phenylalanine included. Here the CDR3 DNA is all that survives: 51 bases in frame from base 1. The sample's treatment or condition, from its label and the paper: allogeneic hematopoietic cell transplantation with graft depleted of TCRalphabeta T cells and CD19 B cells. Transplant recipients were children who received TCRalphabeta/CD19-depleted allogeneic hematopoietic cell grafts. A remark on this clonotype: Its antigen is still unknown. No clone much larger than this one lies a single base away; base qualities are absent.

The library relied on PCR. The sample was run on an Illumina HiSeq 2500. TCR libraries were prepared with molecular barcoding, using unique molecular identifiers to normalize TCRbeta repertoire quantification. The public reads were quality trimmed at Q25 with fastp and then assembled into clones with MiXCR by TCRdb, keeping productive beta chains. Rows are unified per CDR3 protein, each entry keeping the most common DNA and genes. This sample comprises a few hundred thousand distinct CDR3 sequences, roughly 27% of them detected only once. The ten largest clonotypes hold 30% to 40% of the sample. The specimen comprised PBMCs, sampled before TCRalphabeta/CD19-depleted stem cell transplant. The clonotype was recovered from a boy younger than two with Wiskott-Aldrich syndrome, due to receive a stem cell transplant. This chain joins TRBV9 to TRBJ2-1, with 7 junctional bases fitting TRBD2. The DNA sequence follows: TGTGCCAGCAGCGTAGTTGCGGGAGTCCCCCTTTACAATGAGCAGTTCTTC. Its translation reads: CASSVVAGVPLYNEQFF.